One and the same sample provided the 26 T cell receptor beta chains below, sequenced in a study of Ad26.COV2.S vaccination and SARS-CoV-2 variants. The treatment was: around 19 received Ad26.COV2.S at low or high dose, single or two shots; several received placebo; per-sample allocation not given. Day 63 following the first vaccine or placebo injection was when the samples were taken. Using immunoSEQ multiplex PCR, the repertoire was profiled, and TCRdb retains in-frame clones only, with some absent. The sample contains fewer than 800,000 clones, 80% to 90% of which appear only once. The input for sequencing was peripheral blood, taken in a trial of Ad26.COV2.S vaccine versus placebo. The receptors come from a person aged 18-65 years who received the Ad26.COV2.S COVID-19 vaccine or a placebo.

The V call is TRBV7-2, the J call TRBJ2-1; D may be TRBD1 (5 bases). The CDR3 length is 16 residues. CDR1 is SGHTA, CDR2 FQGNSA, per germline. V shed 1 base and J shed 0 bases, with 10 bases lying between them. CDR3 DNA: TGTGCCAGCAGCTTAGTTGGGGCTAGCTCCTACAATGAGCAGTTCTTC. Protein product: CASSLVGASSYNEQFF.

This chain uses TRBV30 with TRBJ2-7; D possibly corresponds to TRBD1 (5 bases). This CDR3 is built from 13 residues. Germline V gene data show CDR1 as GTSNPN and CDR2 as SVGIG (reference sequence). The V and J ends lost 4 bases and 4 bases respectively, with 14 bases between them. In nucleotides, the CDR3 is TGTGCCTGGAACTTAGCCCAGGGATACGAGCAGTACTTC. Its protein is CAWNLAQGYEQYF.

The J gene is TRBJ2-5, the V gene TRBV6-6, with a possible D match to TRBD2 (5 bases). Germline V CDR1 and CDR2: MNHNY, SVGAGI (reference sequence). Between the trimmed V and J ends, which lost 2 bases and 5 bases, there was a span of 12 bases. CDR3 length: 14 amino acids. The CDR3 nucleotides are TGTGCCAGCAGTTACATAACTAGGGCGGAGACCCAGTACTTC. Its protein product is CASSYITRAETQYF.

The sample holds one count of this clone. V gene TRBV30 combines with J gene TRBJ1-5; D is unclear. Germline V gene data show CDR1 as GTSNPN and CDR2 as SVGIG (reference sequence). This CDR3 has 13 amino acids. V shed 2 bases and J shed 6 bases, with 11 bases lying between them. CDR3 protein: CAWSSGNGQPQHF. In nucleotides, the CDR3 is TGTGCCTGGAGTTCGGGGAACGGTCAGCCCCAGCATTTT. Filled out from reference TRBV30 and TRBJ1-5, the complete variable domain reads SQTIHQWPATLVQPVGSPLSLECTVEGTSNPNLYWYRQAAGRGLQLLFYSVGIGQISSEVPQNLSASRPQDRQFILSSKKLLLSDSGFYLCAWSSGNGQPQHFGDGTRLSIL.

This clone appeared once. V usage is TRBV5-1 and J usage is TRBJ2-7; D is ambiguous. Trimming removed 7 bases from V and 3 bases from J, with 5 bases in between. The CDR3 is 10 amino acids. Germline-derived CDR1 and CDR2 are SGHRS and YFSETQ. The CDR3 DNA follows: TGCGCCAGCGGTAACTACGAGCAGTACTTC. This translates into CASGNYEQYF.

The rearrangement uses TRBV2 and TRBJ2-3; TRBD1 aligns across 8 bases. This CDR3 has 14 residues. The ends lost 6 bases at V and 2 bases at J; junction bases unmatched: 4. Germline assignment: CDR1 SNHLY and CDR2 FYNNEI. The CDR3 DNA sequence: TGTGCCAGCAGGAGGGACAGGTCCACAGATACGCAGTATTTT. Encoded protein: CASRRDRSTDTQYF.

This sequence joins TRBV19 and TRBJ2-3; TRBD2 might be the D (5 bases). Germline CDR1 reads LNHDA; CDR2 reads SQIVND (reference sequence). The CDR3 length is 15 residues. Deletions cut 4 bases from V and 6 bases from J, with 17 bases between. The CDR3 reads CASSRRTGFVDTQYF. The DNA of the CDR3 is TGTGCCAGTAGTAGACGGACGGGATTCGTGGATACGCAGTATTTT.

The chain carries TRBV28 and TRBJ2-7; the match to TRBD1 covers 9 bases. V lost 6 bases and J lost 1; bases outside the gene matches: 4. The CDR3 is made up of 14 amino acids. The germline V gene has CDR1 MDHEN and CDR2 SYDVKM. CDR3 sequence reads: CASRKTGGSYEQYF. CDR3 sequence (DNA): TGTGCCAGCAGGAAGACAGGGGGGTCCTACGAGCAGTACTTC.

The chain recombines TRBV23-1 with TRBJ2-3, with 9 bases lining up with TRBD2. TRBV23-1 is an ORF; its function is uncertain. The V gene end was trimmed by 2 bases and the J gene end by 8 bases; junction bases not matched to a gene: 8. The length of the CDR3 is 15 residues. CDR3 nucleotides: TGCGCCAGCAGTCAAGCCGGGACTAGCAACGGTACGCAGTATTTT. Translated, it gives CASSQAGTSNGTQYF.

Only one count was recorded for this clone. The V call is TRBV3-1 (or the pseudogene TRBV3-2), the J call TRBJ2-5; D remains ambiguous. Germline-derived CDR1 and CDR2 are LGHDT and YNNKEL (reference sequence). Trimming pared 0 bases from V and 0 bases from J, leaving 14 bases between. CDR3 length: 17 amino acids. The CDR3 bases are TGTGCCAGCAGCCAAGAAGTAAGTAGCCCCCACCAAGAGACCCAGTACTTC. Translated: CASSQEVSSPHQETQYF.

The J gene is TRBJ1-5, the V gene TRBV9; D is possibly TRBD1 (6 bases). V gave up 0 bases and J gave up 6 bases, with 10 bases separating them. Germline values: CDR1 SGDLS, CDR2 YYNGEE. This CDR3 is built from 14 residues. The chain's CDR3 is CASSVGGAGQPQHF. The CDR3 coding sequence is TGTGCCAGCAGCGTAGGGGGGGCAGGTCAGCCCCAGCATTTT.

This chain joins TRBV24-1 and TRBJ2-1; either TRBD1 or TRBD2 may fit D (5 bases each). The V and J ends lost 4 bases and 7 bases respectively, with 16 bases between them. The CDR3 totals 15 residues. CDR1 is KGHDR, CDR2 SFDVKD, per germline. The CDR3 loop is CATSEKGPGWNEQFF. The CDR3 DNA is TGTGCCACCAGTGAAAAGGGGCCGGGATGGAATGAGCAGTTCTTC.

The chain is built from TRBV5-1 and TRBJ2-7; no clear D gene. The V and J ends lost 7 bases and 3 bases respectively, with 14 bases between them. Germline loops: CDR1 SGHRS, CDR2 YFSETQ. The CDR3 contains 13 residues. CDR3 bases: TGCGCCAGCGCGGACCCCAACCTCTACGAGCAGTACTTC. Its protein is CASADPNLYEQYF.

J is TRBJ2-7 and V is TRBV6-1; 9 bases fit TRBD1. CDR1 is MNHNS and CDR2 is SASEGT in the germline V gene. V lost 4 bases and J lost 1; bases outside the gene matches: 8. The CDR3 is 16 amino acids. The CDR3: CASSVPVTGGSYEQYF. In DNA, the CDR3 is TGTGCCAGCAGTGTACCGGTGACAGGGGGTTCCTACGAGCAGTACTTC.

This clone was seen once. The same CDR3 also results from other DNA sequences found in this sample. The chain joins TRBV7-2 to TRBJ2-7; D possibly uses TRBD1 or TRBD2 (6 bases each). The V gene lost 5 bases and the J gene lost 0 bases, with 11 bases spanning the gap. Germline lookup yields CDR1 SGHTA and CDR2 FQGNSA. There are 14 residues in the CDR3. The CDR3 DNA sequence: TGTGCCAGCAGCCTCGAGGGGGGCTCCTACGAGCAGTACTTC. Amino acids: CASSLEGGSYEQYF.

Comment on this clone: Additional DNA sequences in this sample encode the identical CDR3. The chain has TRBV15 and TRBJ2-2; 7 bases map to TRBD2. This CDR3 contains 14 residues. Germline assignment: CDR1 LNHNV and CDR2 YYDKDF (reference sequence). J was trimmed by 2 bases and V by 6 bases; bases with no gene match: 3. The CDR3 here is CATSRGGNTGELFF. CDR3 nucleotides: TGTGCCACCAGTCGCGGGGGAAACACCGGGGAGCTGTTTTTT.

This chain uses TRBV5-1 with TRBJ2-5; 9 positions agree with TRBD1. The V and J ends lost 3 bases and 5 bases, in that order; junction bases with no gene match: 8. Germline CDR1 and CDR2: SGHRS and YFSETQ. The CDR3 consists of 15 residues. The CDR3 sequence: CASSSTGGLLETQYF. The CDR3 bases are TGCGCCAGCAGCTCGACAGGGGGGCTCCTGGAGACCCAGTACTTC.

V is TRBV7-2 and J is TRBJ2-3; 7 nucleotides align to TRBD2. Germline V gene lookup returns CDR1 SGHTA and CDR2 FQGNSA. V trimming: 4 bases; J trimming: 2 bases; junction bases outside the gene matches: 9. This CDR3 has 16 amino acids. CDR3 residues: CASSSPGGGDTDTQYF. As DNA, the CDR3 is TGTGCCAGCAGCTCCCCTGGGGGGGGAGACACAGATACGCAGTATTTT.

The chain carries TRBV5-1 and TRBJ2-3, with TRBD1 matching 8 bases. Unmatched junction bases numbered 10, after V lost 3 bases and J lost 13 bases. Germline V gene data show CDR1 as SGHRS and CDR2 as YFSETQ. The CDR3 contains 13 residues. The CDR3 region has the DNA TGCGCCAGCAGCTCCCCCGGCGTGGACAGGGAGTATTTT. Its protein is CASSSPGVDREYF.

V is TRBV7-9 and J is TRBJ2-1; D may be TRBD2 (6 bases). Trimming took off 6 bases at V and 7 bases at J, with 16 bases between the two ends. The CDR3 consists of 14 residues. In germline, CDR1 is SEHNR, CDR2 FQNEAQ (reference sequence). CDR3 sequence: CASRPGTSLNEQFF. CDR3 in DNA: TGTGCCAGCAGACCCGGGACTTCCCTTAATGAGCAGTTCTTC. Full variable domain (missing parts from reference TRBV7-9 and TRBJ2-1): DTGVSQNPRHKITKRGQNVTFRCDPISEHNRLYWYRQTLGQGPEFLTYFQNEAQLEKSRLLSDRFSAERPKGSFSTLEIQRTEQGDSAMYLCASRPGTSLNEQFFGPGTRLTVL.

The rearrangement links TRBV24-1 to TRBJ1-5, with TRBD1 as a possible D gene (5 bases). Trimming removed 8 bases from V and 6 bases from J, with 19 bases in between. The CDR3 has 15 amino acids. From germline, CDR1 is KGHDR and CDR2 SFDVKD. The CDR3 reads CATISRTGGAQPQHF. The CDR3 DNA is TGTGCCACCATTTCCCGGACCGGAGGGGCTCAGCCCCAGCATTTT.

The J gene is TRBJ1-6, the V gene TRBV30, with D perhaps matching TRBD1 (5 bases). This CDR3 is built from 12 residues. Germline V gene sequence: CDR1 GTSNPN, CDR2 SVGIG (reference sequence). The V and J ends lost 4 bases and 9 bases respectively, with 10 bases between them. The CDR3 nucleotides are TGTGCCTGGAATGGGGGGATTTCACCCCTCCACTTT. This sequence encodes CAWNGGISPLHF. Full variable domain (rest looked up from reference TRBV30 and TRBJ1-6): SQTIHQWPATLVQPVGSPLSLECTVEGTSNPNLYWYRQAAGRGLQLLFYSVGIGQISSEVPQNLSASRPQDRQFILSSKKLLLSDSGFYLCAWNGGISPLHFGNGTRLTVT.

This clone was observed a handful of times. The rearrangement joins TRBV9 to TRBJ1-1, with D perhaps TRBD1 (5 bases). Deletions cut 0 bases from V and 8 bases from J, with 14 bases between. Germline CDR1 reads SGDLS; CDR2 reads YYNGEE. This CDR3 has 14 residues. CDR3 DNA: TGTGCCAGCAGCGTAGATTCAGGGATTTCAGAAGCTTTCTTT. Its protein is CASSVDSGISEAFF.

The V call is TRBV5-4, the J call TRBJ2-3, with a weak D call TRBD2 (6 bases). V lost 10 bases, J lost 2 bases, and 20 bases lay in between. CDR3 length: 15 amino acids. Germline loops: CDR1 SGHNT, CDR2 YYREEE (reference sequence). The CDR3 spells CAFKGGTTNTDTQYF. The CDR3 DNA is TGTGCCTTCAAGGGCGGGACCACCAACACAGATACGCAGTATTTT.

The CDR3 protein is CASSAQDRGGRYEQYF. CDR3 DNA: TGCGCCAGCAGCGCCCAAGACAGGGGAGGGAGATACGAGCAGTACTTC. The chain couples TRBV10-2 to TRBJ2-7; a weak D match, TRBD1 (8 bases). This CDR3 spans 16 amino acids. Germline CDR1 reads WSHSY; CDR2 reads SAAADI. V lost 6 bases to trimming and J lost 4 bases, with 22 bases between them.

The gene calls are TRBV6-5 and TRBJ1-1; D remains ambiguous. This CDR3 has 14 residues. V shed 5 bases and J shed 0 bases, with 10 bases lying between them. Germline V gives CDR1 MNHEY, CDR2 SVGAGI. CDR3 in DNA: TGTGCCAGCAGTCCCCGGATGGTGAACACTGAAGCTTTCTTT. Translation gives CASSPRMVNTEAFF.